These 15 T cell receptor beta chains came from one sample sequenced in a study of diagnostic markers for celiac disease. From the reads, TCRdb lists one entry per CDR3 protein and no DNA. Its table records 390 or so distinct CDR3 sequences. Specimen: either unsorted cells or a sorted T cell fraction (not recorded which). These receptors all stem from a human donor. This table probably holds off-target reads from a library built for another chain.

The chain carries TRBV20-1 and TRBJ2-1; TCRdb names TRBD2, which stays unverified in the absence of DNA. The germline CDR1 and CDR2 sequences are DFQATT and SNEGSKA (reference sequence). The CDR3 runs 13 residues. This CDR3 reads CSARLAAYNEQFF.

The chain uses TRBV20-1 and TRBJ2-1. Per the germline V gene, CDR1 is DFQATT and CDR2 is SNEGSKA (reference sequence). The CDR3 covers 17 residues. The CDR3 sequence is CSASSLTESDLSNEQFF.

This clonotype is labeled medium-sized (0.01 to 0.1%) based on frequency. The chain combines TRBV5-1 with TRBJ2-7; TCRdb outputs TRBD1, but without DNA this stays unchecked. The CDR3 totals 15 residues. Germline V gene lookup returns CDR1 SGHRS and CDR2 YFSETQ. This chain's CDR3 is CASSLEGQGFDEQYF.

This clonotype is called large based on its frequency. V is TRBV12-3 or TRBV12-4 and J is TRBJ1-1. The CDR3 is 14 residues long. Here the CDR3 reads CASSSFSGSTEAFF.

Judged by frequency, this clonotype is medium-sized (0.01 to 0.1%). The rearrangement uses TRBV18 and TRBJ1-2; TCRdb proposes TRBD1, but this gene call is untestable without DNA. Germline assignment: CDR1 KGHSH and CDR2 LQKENI. The CDR3 totals 15 residues. CDR3 sequence: CASSPTTGELVGYTF. Using reference TRBV18 and TRBJ1-2 for the parts outside the CDR3, the full variable domain is NAGVMQNPRHLVRRRGQEARLRCSPMKGHSHVYWYRQLPEEGLKFMVYLQKENIIDESGMPKERFSAEFPKEGPSILRIQQVVRGDSAAYFCASSPTTGELVGYTFGSGTRLTVV.

This clonotype is labeled medium-sized (0.01 to 0.1%) based on frequency. The rearrangement links TRBV7-9 to TRBJ1-2. There are 11 residues in the CDR3. The V gene's germline CDR1 is SEHNR and CDR2 FQNEAQ (reference sequence). This chain's CDR3 is CASSLGGSYTF.

Judged by frequency, this clonotype is medium-sized (0.01 to 0.1%). The chain is built from TRBV20-1 and TRBJ1-3. The CDR3 contains 16 residues. The germline V gene encodes CDR1 DFQATT and CDR2 SNEGSKA (reference sequence). CDR3: CSANIGARAAGNTIYF.

This clonotype counts as medium-sized by frequency. This rearrangement joins TRBV11-2 to TRBJ1-5. The CDR3 has 14 amino acids. The germline V gene has CDR1 SGHAT and CDR2 FQNNGV. The CDR3 loop reads CASSLGVAAGPQHF.

This clonotype counts as large by frequency. J is TRBJ1-1 and V is TRBV3-2. TRBV3-2 is assigned pseudogene status. The CDR3 length is 15 residues. CDR3 in amino acids: CASSLSLPMNTEAFF.

This clonotype ranks as medium-sized in terms of frequency. This rearrangement joins TRBV29-1 to TRBJ2-7. The CDR3 length is 12 residues. Per the germline V gene, CDR1 is SQVTM and CDR2 is ANQGSEA. This chain's CDR3 is CSVERNDYEQYF.

The V and J genes are TRBV4-1 and TRBJ2-1; TCRdb picks TRBD2, but there is no DNA to check that call. The CDR3 runs 14 residues. Looked up from germline, CDR1 is MGHRA and CDR2 is YSYEKL. The CDR3 sequence is CASSRTSGDNEQFF.

This clonotype is called medium-sized based on its frequency. The rearrangement joins TRBV28 to TRBJ2-5. CDR1 is MDHEN and CDR2 is SYDVKM in the germline V gene. CDR3 length: 15 amino acids. CDR3 amino acids: CASLDIFRNQETQYF.

This clonotype is identified as medium-sized (0.01 to 0.1%) from frequency. The V call is TRBV5-1, the J call TRBJ2-7; TCRdb proposes TRBD1, but this gene call is untestable without DNA. This CDR3 is 14 amino acids long. Looked up from germline, CDR1 is SGHRS and CDR2 is YFSETQ. The CDR3 sequence: CASSSRQQSYEQYF.

This clonotype is labeled medium-sized based on frequency. CDR3 loop: CASSYSKFQAPEQYF. The chain couples TRBV6-2 or TRBV6-3 to TRBJ2-7. This CDR3 region has 15 residues. Per the germline V gene, CDR1 is MNHEY and CDR2 is SVGEGT.

This clonotype registers large by frequency. V and J are TRBV5-1 and TRBJ1-2. CDR1 and CDR2 from the germline V gene are SGHRS and YFSETQ. The CDR3 contains 14 residues. Here the CDR3 reads CASSLTAQNYGYTF.